These 2 T cell receptor beta chains were sequenced from one sample in a study of cytomegalovirus exposure and HLA in healthy donors. Primers: 60 Vbeta forward and 13 Jbeta reverse. Only in-frame clones appear in the TCRdb table, and some are missing; sequencing was by immunoSEQ multiplex PCR. The repertoire consists of fewer than 150,000 clones, with approximately 67% occurring once and the leading ten covering about 8.5%. Specimen: PBMCs. The source of these receptors is a man between 18 and 29 years old in good health and CMV-seropositive.

The chain couples TRBV2 to TRBJ2-5; D is ambiguous. Trimming left V 6 bases short and J 3 bases short, with 11 bases between. Germline V CDR1 and CDR2: SNHLY, FYNNEI. CDR3 length: 13 amino acids. The CDR3 spells CASSARVKETQYF. In DNA form, the CDR3 reads TGTGCCAGCAGCGCCCGGGTTAAAGAGACCCAGTACTTC.

This clone occurred a few times. The chain uses TRBV1 and TRBJ1-2; TRBD1 is the table's D call, not checked against the DNA. TRBV1 is described as a pseudogene. This CDR3 spans 13 amino acids. CDR3 DNA: TGCACCAGCAAGGACAGGGGTAGGTATGGCTACACCTTC. Translation: CTSKDRGRYGYTF.